This T cell receptor beta chain came from a study of CD8+CD57+ T cells in acquired aplastic anemia. Findings of the study overall: Patients and controls turned out to have 25 to 35 CD8+ CDR3 sequences in common.

CDR1 is SQVTM, CDR2 ANQGSEA, per germline. V shed 7 bases and J 0 bases; nucleotides not matched to a gene: 5. The CDR3 runs to 13 residues. On this clonotype itself: Its antigen is not identified.

Using genomic DNA as the template, TCR beta VDJ and CDR3 profiling was carried out. TCRdb redid the calling of the reads with MiXCR, one entry per CDR3 protein. The sample lists 100,000 to 150,000 distinct CDR3 sequences; approximately 41% were seen once. The chain couples TRBV29-1 to TRBJ1-2; 7 positions match TRBD1. The sample taken for sequencing was sorted CD4+, CD8+, or CD8+CD57+ T cells (not recorded which) from PBMCs. The TCR was taken from a human donor in good health, serving as a control. CDR3 DNA sequence: TGCAGCGCTGGGGACAGAGCTAACTATGGCTACACCTTC. Protein: CSAGDRANYGYTF.